This T cell receptor (beta chain) was obtained from a study of CD8 T cells in ankylosing spondylitis. The study, taken as a whole, reports: There was a TCR beta motif, made of fewer than 10 highly homologous variants, that appeared characteristic of ankylosing spondylitis blood. Reports say disease-linked clones showed up significantly more in matched ankylosing spondylitis synovial fluid. Reactive arthritis synovial fluid and blood were previously reported to contain some motif variants.

Quantitative 5'-RACE with molecular barcodes generated TCR beta libraries. TCRdb used MiXCR to reprocess the 5' RACE reads, holding one entry per CDR3 protein. The table records 250,000 or so distinct CDR3 sequences, roughly a quarter of them present only once. Of note for this clonotype: Its target is not known. This may be a read error, as it is one base from a much larger clone. As the CDR3 is not closed by the conserved phenylalanine or tryptophan, this likely results from a read error.

Sequencing used blood, either unsorted or a sorted T cell fraction (not recorded which). This clonotype was sampled from a male donor with ankylosing spondylitis or in good health (not recorded which).

For the CDR3, the DNA is TGTGCCAGCAGTTCCTACCAAGAGACCCAGTACTAC. Translated, it gives CASSSYQETQYY. This chain connects TRBV12-3 or TRBV12-4 to TRBJ2-5; the D is unclear. V was pared by 4 bases and J by 0 bases, with 3 bases between. This CDR3 is 12 amino acids long.